The 24 T cell receptor beta chains below were found in one sample sequenced in a study of identical twins. TCRdb re-derived calls from the 5' RACE reads in MiXCR, one entry per CDR3 protein. The sample includes 600,000 to 800,000 distinct CDR3 sequences, around 21% of them seen just once. These data were likewise used in another study, on T cells expressing NK-cell markers.

The sequenced sample was PBMCs. These receptors originate from a young woman in good health.

This clonotype was counted many times. The V call is TRBV6-1, the J call TRBJ2-7, with D tentatively TRBD1 (6 bases). Germline-derived CDR1 and CDR2 are MNHNS and SASEGT. This CDR3 spans 14 amino acids. The V and J ends lost 6 bases and 0 bases respectively, with 12 bases between them. DNA for the CDR3: TGTGCCAGCAGATTTCAGGGGTCCTCCTACGAGCAGTACTTC. The encoded protein is CASRFQGSSYEQYF.

This clonotype was observed a handful of times. J is TRBJ2-5 and V is TRBV10-3; the D gene is possibly TRBD2 (6 bases). V was shortened by 6 bases and J by 4 bases, with 15 bases between the two germline ends. The V gene's germline CDR1 is ENHRY and CDR2 SYGVKD. This CDR3 spans 14 amino acids. The CDR3 sequence: CAIRDYRDSETQYF. Here the CDR3 DNA reads TGTGCCATCAGGGACTACCGAGACTCAGAGACCCAGTACTTC.

In this sample, this clonotype turned up a few times. The genes are TRBV6-2 or TRBV6-3 and TRBJ2-1, with D tentatively TRBD2 (6 bases). V lost 7 bases to trimming and J lost 1 base, with 11 bases between them. CDR3 length equals 14 residues. Germline-derived CDR1 and CDR2 are MNHEY and SVGEGT. This CDR3 is CASNPGRSYNEQFF. The DNA of the CDR3 is TGTGCCAGCAACCCCGGGAGATCCTACAATGAGCAGTTCTTC.

The sample holds many counts of this clonotype. The rearrangement links TRBV6-1 to TRBJ2-1; D unclear. The CDR3 has 14 amino acids. Germline CDR1 is MNHNS and CDR2 is SASEGT. V was trimmed by 8 bases and J by 4 bases, leaving 15 bases between them. The CDR3 protein is CASFGRPTYNEQFF. DNA for the CDR3: TGTGCCAGCTTTGGAAGGCCAACTTACAATGAGCAGTTCTTC.

The table lists this clonotype with a few counts. This chain joins TRBV7-9 and TRBJ2-1; no clear D. This CDR3 has 11 amino acids. With 5 bases removed from V and 8 bases from J, the gap between germline ends came to 7 bases. The germline V gene has CDR1 SEHNR and CDR2 FQNEAQ (reference sequence). This CDR3 reads CASSNRYEQFF. For the CDR3, the DNA is TGTGCCAGCAGCAACCGTTATGAGCAGTTCTTC. The full variable domain, completed using reference TRBV7-9 and TRBJ2-1, is DTGVSQNPRHKITKRGQNVTFRCDPISEHNRLYWYRQTLGQGPEFLTYFQNEAQLEKSRLLSDRFSAERPKGSFSTLEIQRTEQGDSAMYLCASSNRYEQFFGPGTRLTVL.

The rearrangement joins TRBV5-6 to TRBJ2-5; tentatively, D is TRBD1 (6 bases). The CDR3 is made up of 15 amino acids. Between the trimmed V and J ends, which lost 4 bases and 5 bases, there was a span of 18 bases. Germline V lookup: CDR1 SGHDT, CDR2 YYEEEE. The DNA of the CDR3 is TGTGCCAGCAGCCCAGGAAGGGGGAGAGGGGAGACCCAGTACTTC. It specifies CASSPGRGRGETQYF. The whole variable domain, filled in from reference TRBV5-6 and TRBJ2-5, reads DAGVTQSPTHLIKTRGQQVTLRCSPKSGHDTVSWYQQALGQGPQFIFQYYEEEERQRGNFPDRFSGHQFPNYSSELNVNALLLGDSALYLCASSPGRGRGETQYFGPGTRLLVL.

The CDR3 region is CASSESLGGTKNIQYF. DNA for the CDR3: TGTGCCAGCAGTGAATCTCTGGGGGGGACCAAAAACATTCAGTACTTC. V usage is TRBV6-1 and J usage is TRBJ2-4; 7 bases are a match to TRBD2. The germline V gene has CDR1 MNHNS and CDR2 SASEGT. The trim removed 2 bases at V and 2 bases at J, leaving 6 bases unmatched. This CDR3 has 16 amino acids.

The chain joins TRBV5-1 to TRBJ1-5; no clear D gene. The CDR3 length is 15 residues. CDR1 SGHRS and CDR2 YFSETQ come from the germline V gene. Trimming took 1 base from V and 1 from J, leaving 9 bases between them. The CDR3 sequence is CASSLTDSSNQPQHF. The CDR3 DNA reads TGCGCCAGCAGCTTGACAGACTCAAGCAATCAGCCCCAGCATTTT.

V and J are TRBV7-2 and TRBJ2-1; D is unresolved. The CDR3 length is 14 residues. Germline V gene data show CDR1 as SGHTA and CDR2 as FQGNSA. With 1 base removed from V and 8 bases from J, the gap between germline ends came to 12 bases. The chain's CDR3 is CASSLEPRTYEQFF. The DNA for the CDR3 is TGTGCCAGCAGCTTAGAACCTAGAACATATGAGCAGTTCTTC.

There are a few counts of this clonotype. The V and J genes are TRBV20-1 and TRBJ1-1; D is possibly TRBD1 (5 bases). Germline V CDR1 and CDR2: DFQATT, SNEGSKA (reference sequence). V lost 6 bases and J 0 bases, leaving 8 bases between the germline ends. The CDR3 spans 12 residues. The CDR3 region is CSAWGVNTEAFF. The CDR3 DNA follows: TGCAGTGCCTGGGGGGTGAACACTGAAGCTTTCTTT.

The chain combines TRBV30 with TRBJ2-1; maybe TRBD2 (5 bases). V lost 3 bases, J lost 0 bases, and 9 bases lay in between. Germline CDR1 reads GTSNPN; CDR2 reads SVGIG (reference sequence). The CDR3 runs to 14 residues. The CDR3 loop is CAWRPGSSYNEQFF. The CDR3 DNA reads as TGTGCCTGGAGACCGGGGAGCTCCTACAATGAGCAGTTCTTC. The whole variable domain, filled in from reference TRBV30 and TRBJ2-1, reads SQTIHQWPATLVQPVGSPLSLECTVEGTSNPNLYWYRQAAGRGLQLLFYSVGIGQISSEVPQNLSASRPQDRQFILSSKKLLLSDSGFYLCAWRPGSSYNEQFFGPGTRLTVL.

This clonotype was seen repeatedly, ten times or more. The V call is TRBV5-1, the J call TRBJ2-3; D remains ambiguous. CDR3 length equals 15 residues. CDR1 SGHRS and CDR2 YFSETQ come from the germline V gene. V dropped 0 bases and J dropped 5 bases, with 13 bases sitting between them. CDR3 in amino acids: CASSLGTFYVDTQYF. DNA of the CDR3: TGCGCCAGCAGCTTGGGGACCTTCTACGTAGATACGCAGTATTTT.

Here the CDR3 reads CSAREQGNSPLHF. In nucleotides, the CDR3 is TGCAGTGCTAGAGAGCAGGGAAATTCACCCCTCCACTTT. The chain carries TRBV20-1 and TRBJ1-6; possibly TRBD1 for D (5 bases). V was shortened by 0 bases and J by 7 bases, with 7 bases between the two germline ends. The CDR3 totals 13 residues. Germline CDR1 DFQATT, CDR2 SNEGSKA (reference sequence).

This clonotype was detected a few times. DNA of the CDR3: TGCAGTGCCAACAGTAACTACGAGCAGTACTTC. Protein product: CSANSNYEQYF. J is TRBJ2-7 and V is TRBV20-1; D gene ambiguous. CDR1 DFQATT and CDR2 SNEGSKA come from the germline V gene (reference sequence). The CDR3 contains 11 residues. V lost 6 bases to trimming and J lost 3 bases, with 9 bases between them.

This clonotype was seen ten or more times. This rearrangement joins TRBV6-5 to TRBJ1-2; 8 nucleotides match TRBD1. The V segment lost 2 bases and the J segment 7 bases; nucleotides outside the gene matches: 3. This CDR3 spans 13 amino acids. The germline gives CDR1 MNHEY, CDR2 SVGAGI. The CDR3 spells CASSYQGAGGYTF. In DNA, the CDR3 is TGTGCCAGCAGTTACCAGGGGGCGGGTGGCTACACCTTC.

This clonotype was recorded a few times. The chain uses TRBV4-3 and TRBJ2-2; possibly TRBD1 for D (5 bases). V lost 6 bases and J lost 0, with 11 bases in between. The CDR3 has 15 amino acids. CDR1 and CDR2 from the germline V gene are LGHNA and YSLEER. The CDR3 bases are TGCGCCAGCAGACTCGGACACGCGAACACCGGGGAGCTGTTTTTT. Translating gives CASRLGHANTGELFF.

The chain combines TRBV12-3 or TRBV12-4 with TRBJ2-3, with D tentatively TRBD1 or TRBD2 (5 bases each). The CDR3 is 15 amino acids. Trimming shortened V by 2 bases and J by 0 bases, and 9 bases separated the two germline ends. CDR3 residues: CASSLWGPSTDTQYF. Here the CDR3 DNA reads TGTGCCAGCAGTTTATGGGGACCCAGCACAGATACGCAGTATTTT.

The rearrangement joins TRBV12-3 or TRBV12-4 to TRBJ2-1, with 10 nucleotides matching TRBD2. Trimming cost V 8 bases and J 10 bases; bases outside gene matches: 17. The CDR3 covers 16 residues. CDR3 DNA: TGTGCCAGCTCCGATAGGTCTAGCGGGAGCTCATCCGAGCAGTTCTTC. This encodes CASSDRSSGSSSEQFF.

This rearrangement joins TRBV12-3 or TRBV12-4 to TRBJ2-3; the D is unclear. Trimming removed 2 bases from V and 2 bases from J, with 11 bases in between. The CDR3 spans 15 residues. The CDR3 nucleotides read TGTGCCAGCAGTTTACGAGTTGAGATCACAGATACGCAGTATTTT. Translating it yields CASSLRVEITDTQYF.

V usage is TRBV20-1 and J usage is TRBJ1-5; maybe TRBD1 (5 bases). Germline CDR1 and CDR2: DFQATT and SNEGSKA (reference sequence). Trimming shortened V by 2 bases and J by 2 bases, and 16 bases separated the two germline ends. The CDR3 is 16 residues long. CDR3: CSARRGNRTRNQPQHF. CDR3 DNA sequence: TGCAGTGCTAGAAGGGGAAACAGGACCCGCAATCAGCCCCAGCATTTT.

The chain couples TRBV4-1 to TRBJ2-3; TRBD2 agrees at 10 bases. CDR3 length equals 14 residues. V lost 4 bases and J lost 6; bases outside the gene matches: 4. Germline CDR1 MGHRA, CDR2 YSYEKL. CDR3 bases: TGCGCCAGCAGCCGATCACTAGCGGGGGATACGCAGTATTTT. It encodes CASSRSLAGDTQYF.

A few counts support this clonotype. V gene TRBV20-1 combines with J gene TRBJ2-7, with D hard to call. V shed 0 bases and J shed 7 bases, with 13 bases lying between them. This CDR3 has 13 amino acids. Germline values: CDR1 DFQATT, CDR2 SNEGSKA (reference sequence). CDR3 in DNA: TGCAGTGCTAGAGATGGGCGGCTACGGGAGCAGTACTTC. It translates to CSARDGRLREQYF.

The gene calls are TRBV5-1 and TRBJ2-2; TRBD2 aligns across 7 bases. The CDR3 is 19 amino acids. The V segment lost 3 bases and the J segment 2 bases; nucleotides outside the gene matches: 16. The germline gives CDR1 SGHRS, CDR2 YFSETQ. The CDR3 region is CASSWARYGGSVNTGELFF. DNA for the CDR3: TGCGCCAGCAGCTGGGCCCGTTACGGGGGGTCCGTCAACACCGGGGAGCTGTTTTTT.

The chain has TRBV12-3 or TRBV12-4 and TRBJ2-7; perhaps TRBD2 as D (5 bases). This CDR3 has 12 residues. Between the trimmed V and J ends, which lost 6 bases and 6 bases, there was a span of 12 bases. The CDR3 DNA reads TGTGCCAGCAGCATGAGCGGCCTCGAGCAGTACTTC. Its protein is CASSMSGLEQYF.